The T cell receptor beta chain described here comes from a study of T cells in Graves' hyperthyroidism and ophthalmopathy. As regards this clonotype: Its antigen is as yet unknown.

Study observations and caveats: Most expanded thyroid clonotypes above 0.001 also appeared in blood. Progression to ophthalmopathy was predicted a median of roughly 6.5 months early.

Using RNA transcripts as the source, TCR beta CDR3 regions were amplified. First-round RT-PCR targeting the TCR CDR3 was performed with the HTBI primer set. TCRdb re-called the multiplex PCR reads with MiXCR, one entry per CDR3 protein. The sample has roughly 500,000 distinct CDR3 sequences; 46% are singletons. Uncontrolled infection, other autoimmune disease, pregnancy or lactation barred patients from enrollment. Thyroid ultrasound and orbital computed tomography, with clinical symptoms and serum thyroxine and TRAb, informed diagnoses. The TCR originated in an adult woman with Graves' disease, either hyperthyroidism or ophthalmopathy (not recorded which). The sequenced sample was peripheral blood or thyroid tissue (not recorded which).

DNA for the CDR3: TGCGCCAGCAGCTATGGACCTGGGAAGGCTGAAGCTTTCTTT. Translating it yields CASSYGPGKAEAFF. J is TRBJ1-1 and V is TRBV5-1; D uncertain. Trimming removed 3 bases at V and 6 bases at J, with 15 bases between. In germline, CDR1 is SGHRS, CDR2 YFSETQ. This CDR3 comprises 14 residues.